The 21 T cell receptor beta chains below come from one sample, sequenced in a study of T cell responses to AZD1222 COVID-19 vaccine (dated by TCRdb to about 2021). Libraries were built with the immunoSEQ multiplex PCR assay. Drawn from immuneACCESS, this table holds only the in-frame rearrangements with V and J called that TCRdb kept. Clones are partly lost; checked studies trace under half to an unresolved V gene and leave the rest unexplained. A total of 100,000 or so clones appear in this sample, around 87% of them only once. The ten largest clones take up around 2.3% of the sample. The sample's time point label is to be understood as: baseline before first vaccination. Sequences were derived from peripheral blood, sampled on day 0 of AZD1222 vaccination. These TCRs come from an adult in good health.

V is TRBV6-5 and J is TRBJ1-3, with D perhaps matching TRBD1 (6 bases). This CDR3 spans 15 amino acids. In germline, CDR1 is MNHEY, CDR2 SVGAGI. V lost 5 bases and J 4 bases, leaving 15 bases between the germline ends. The CDR3 nucleotides read TGTGCCAGCAGTCCACCGGGGGACATAGGAAACACCATATATTTT. Translating it yields CASSPPGDIGNTIYF.

V gene TRBV3-1 (or the pseudogene TRBV3-2) combines with J gene TRBJ2-5, with 9 nucleotides matching TRBD2. The CDR3 length is 14 residues. After removal of 6 bases from V and 2 bases from J, the junction contained 4 bases not matched to a gene. Germline loops: CDR1 LGHDT, CDR2 YNNKEL (reference sequence). CDR3 coding DNA: TGTGCCAGCAGAGAGACTAGCGGACAAGAGACCCAGTACTTC. This gives the protein CASRETSGQETQYF.

The gene calls are TRBV11-3 and TRBJ1-4, with D possibly matching TRBD1 (5 bases). The CDR3 runs to 14 residues. CDR1 and CDR2 from the germline V gene are SGHNT and YENEEA. V was trimmed by 2 bases and J by 5 bases, leaving 9 bases between them. The CDR3 sequence: CASSLRGGNEKLFF. The CDR3, as DNA: TGTGCCAGCAGCTTAAGGGGAGGAAATGAAAAACTGTTTTTT.

V is TRBV6-5 and J is TRBJ2-1; D is unclear. V dropped 7 bases and J dropped 2 bases, with 9 bases sitting between them. This CDR3 is built from 13 residues. Germline V gene lookup returns CDR1 MNHEY and CDR2 SVGAGI. The CDR3 here is CASKAFPYNEQFF. The CDR3 DNA follows: TGTGCCAGCAAAGCATTTCCCTACAATGAGCAGTTCTTC.

J is TRBJ1-3 and V is TRBV3-1 (or the pseudogene TRBV3-2); TRBD1 might be the D (5 bases). Germline V lookup: CDR1 LGHDT, CDR2 YNNKEL (reference sequence). The V end lost 1 base, the J end lost 4 bases, and 14 bases lay between the germline ends. CDR3 length equals 16 residues. CDR3 loop: CASSQGMGDGGNTIYF. In DNA, the CDR3 is TGTGCCAGCAGCCAAGGGATGGGGGACGGGGGAAACACCATATATTTT.

The V and J genes are TRBV18 and TRBJ1-4; 7 bases are shared with TRBD1. CDR1 and CDR2 from the germline V gene are KGHSH and LQKENI. Unmatched junction bases numbered 8, after V lost 4 bases and J lost 3 bases. The CDR3 loop spans 16 amino acids. DNA of the CDR3: TGTGCCAGCTCACAAAGGGGGACAGCTCCTAATGAAAAACTGTTTTTT. It specifies CASSQRGTAPNEKLFF.

The V and J genes are TRBV27 and TRBJ1-6; D uncertain. CDR3 size: 13 residues. CDR1 and CDR2 from the germline V gene are MNHEY and SMNVEV (reference sequence). Trimming stripped 6 bases from V and 7 bases from J, with 10 bases between. The CDR3 region has the DNA TGTGCCAGCAGATGGGGTGAGAATTCACCCCTCCACTTT. Its protein is CASRWGENSPLHF.

This clone is a singleton in its sample. The rearrangement links TRBV2 to TRBJ1-2, with TRBD1 matching over 9 bases. The V gene's germline CDR1 is SNHLY and CDR2 FYNNEI. CDR3 length: 13 amino acids. V shed 6 bases, J shed 10 bases, and the junction held 9 bases outside the gene matches. The CDR3 DNA sequence: TGTGCCAGCAGGGACAGGGGAATGCTTGCCTACACCTTC. This codes for CASRDRGMLAYTF.

This CDR3 reads CASSLGTGVPGELFF. The CDR3, as DNA: TGTGCCAGCAGCTTGGGAACAGGGGTTCCCGGGGAGCTGTTTTTT. The rearrangement joins TRBV5-6 to TRBJ2-2; 7 bases align to TRBD1. Germline trimming cut 0 bases from V and 6 bases from J; bases unmatched to any gene: 5. Germline CDR1 and CDR2: SGHDT and YYEEEE. The CDR3 spans 15 residues.

This chain joins TRBV2 and TRBJ1-1; TRBD1 might be the D (5 bases). CDR3 length: 15 residues. Germline V CDR1 and CDR2: SNHLY, FYNNEI. V was pared by 7 bases and J by 1 base, with 16 bases between. The CDR3 loop is CASTDPQAGNTEAFF. The CDR3 DNA reads as TGTGCCAGCACCGATCCACAGGCCGGGAACACTGAAGCTTTCTTT.

This clone was seen only once. This chain joins TRBV24-1 and TRBJ1-5, with 7 positions matching TRBD1. V trimming: 3 bases; J trimming: 7 bases; junction bases outside the gene matches: 11. The CDR3 is made up of 16 amino acids. Germline CDR1 and CDR2: KGHDR and SFDVKD. The CDR3 coding sequence is TGTGCCACCAGTGATACTTCCTCAGGGGGACGACAGCCCCAGCATTTT. The encoded protein is CATSDTSSGGRQPQHF.

V gene TRBV27 combines with J gene TRBJ1-2; a possible D gene is TRBD1 (6 bases). Trimming took off 5 bases at V and 8 bases at J, with 12 bases between the two ends. This CDR3 comprises 12 residues. Germline V gene data show CDR1 as MNHEY and CDR2 as SMNVEV (reference sequence). DNA of the CDR3: TGTGCCAGCAGTAGAACAGGGTACGGCTACACCTTC. The encoded protein is CASSRTGYGYTF.

V gene TRBV19 combines with J gene TRBJ2-5; TRBD1 matches at 7 bases. Trimming took 8 bases from V and 2 from J; bases not matched to a gene: 8. Germline V lookup: CDR1 LNHDA, CDR2 SQIVND (reference sequence). The CDR3 runs 14 residues. CDR3 loop: CASSSRDRQETQYF. The CDR3, as DNA: TGTGCCAGTTCTTCCCGGGACAGACAAGAGACCCAGTACTTC. The full variable domain, in which reference TRBV19 and TRBJ2-5 provide the parts outside the CDR3, is DGGITQSPKYLFRKEGQNVTLSCEQNLNHDAMYWYRQDPGQGLRLIYYSQIVNDFQKGDIAEGYSVSREKKESFPLTVTSAQKNPTAFYLCASSSRDRQETQYFGPGTRLLVL.

The rearrangement uses TRBV9 and TRBJ2-2; D is unresolved. CDR3 length equals 14 residues. Trimming took 2 bases from V and 3 from J, leaving 8 bases between them. Per the germline V gene, CDR1 is SGDLS and CDR2 is YYNGEE. DNA for the CDR3: TGTGCCAGCAGCGTGCCCCCGGACACCGGGGAGCTGTTTTTT. This gives the protein CASSVPPDTGELFF.

The chain carries TRBV6-2 or TRBV6-3 and TRBJ2-5; D uncertain. There are 12 residues in the CDR3. Germline CDR1 MNHEY, CDR2 SVGEGT. Trimming took 2 bases from V and 1 from J, leaving 2 bases between them. CDR3 coding DNA: TGTGCCAGCAGTTACGGCCAAGAGACCCAGTACTTC. Protein: CASSYGQETQYF.

V is TRBV5-4 and J is TRBJ1-2; D is undetermined. The length of the CDR3 is 16 residues. V lost 5 bases and J 0 bases, leaving 17 bases between the germline ends. CDR1 and CDR2 from the germline V gene are SGHNT and YYREEE (reference sequence). CDR3 in amino acids: CASRKAQAAANYGYTF. The CDR3 nucleotides read TGTGCCAGCAGGAAAGCTCAGGCGGCAGCTAACTATGGCTACACCTTC.

The chain uses TRBV7-2 and TRBJ1-5; D is undetermined. V dropped 5 bases and J dropped 3 bases, with 8 bases sitting between them. The CDR3 spans 13 residues. The germline V gene has CDR1 SGHTA and CDR2 FQGNSA. The chain's CDR3 is CASSPDNNQPQHF. For the CDR3, the DNA is TGTGCCAGCAGCCCCGACAACAATCAGCCCCAGCATTTT.

CDR3 sequence: CASSGEAGSTDTQYF. The CDR3 nucleotides read TGTGCCAGCAGCGGTGAGGCGGGAAGCACAGATACGCAGTATTTT. V usage is TRBV9 and J usage is TRBJ2-3; possibly TRBD2 for D (6 bases). Trimming stripped 3 bases from V and 0 bases from J, with 11 bases between. This CDR3 has 15 residues. Per the germline V gene, CDR1 is SGDLS and CDR2 is YYNGEE.

The chain has TRBV7-2 and TRBJ1-1; TRBD1 is a possible D gene (6 bases). This CDR3 spans 13 amino acids. CDR1 and CDR2 from the germline V gene are SGHTA and FQGNSA. The ends were cut back, 1 base at V and 7 bases at J, with 10 bases in the middle. The CDR3 DNA reads as TGTGCCAGCAGCTTAGGGACAGATATTGAAGCTTTCTTT. Amino acids: CASSLGTDIEAFF.

This clone was found a few times. This sequence joins TRBV13 and TRBJ1-1; perhaps TRBD1 as D (6 bases). V shed 1 base and J shed 10 bases, with 19 bases lying between them. The CDR3 runs 15 residues. Germline V CDR1 and CDR2: PRHDT, FYEKMQ (reference sequence). The CDR3 sequence: CASSLELRDTKGAFF. CDR3 coding DNA: TGTGCCAGCAGCTTAGAACTCCGGGACACGAAGGGAGCTTTCTTT.

The chain couples TRBV11-3 to TRBJ1-1; weak D call: TRBD1 (5 bases). CDR1 and CDR2 from the germline V gene are SGHNT and YENEEA. The CDR3 runs 13 residues. V was pared by 2 bases and J by 8 bases, with 12 bases between. CDR3 sequence reads: CASSLLGLQEAFF. CDR3 in DNA: TGTGCCAGCAGCTTATTGGGGCTTCAAGAAGCTTTCTTT.